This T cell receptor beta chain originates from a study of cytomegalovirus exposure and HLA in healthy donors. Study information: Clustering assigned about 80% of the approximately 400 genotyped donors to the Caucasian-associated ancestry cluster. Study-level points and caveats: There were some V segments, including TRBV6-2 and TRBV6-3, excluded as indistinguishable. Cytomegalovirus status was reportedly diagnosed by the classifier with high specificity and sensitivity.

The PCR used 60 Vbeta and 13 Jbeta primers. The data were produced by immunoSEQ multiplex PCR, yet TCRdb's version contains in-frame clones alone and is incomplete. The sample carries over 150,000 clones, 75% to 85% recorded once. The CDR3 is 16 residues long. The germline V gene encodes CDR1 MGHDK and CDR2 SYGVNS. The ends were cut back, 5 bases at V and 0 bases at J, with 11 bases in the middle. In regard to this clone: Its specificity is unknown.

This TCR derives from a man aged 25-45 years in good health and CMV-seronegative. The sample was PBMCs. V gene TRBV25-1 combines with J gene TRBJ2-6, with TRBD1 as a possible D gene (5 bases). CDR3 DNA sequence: TGTGCCAGCAGTAACAGGTTTGACTCTGGGGCCAACGTCCTGACTTTC. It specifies CASSNRFDSGANVLTF. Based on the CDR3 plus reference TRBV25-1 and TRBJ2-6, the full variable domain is EADIYQTPRYLVIGTGKKITLECSQTMGHDKMYWYQQDPGMELHLIHYSYGVNSTEKGDLSSESTVSRIRTEHFPLTLESARPSHTSQYLCASSNRFDSGANVLTFGAGSRLTVL.